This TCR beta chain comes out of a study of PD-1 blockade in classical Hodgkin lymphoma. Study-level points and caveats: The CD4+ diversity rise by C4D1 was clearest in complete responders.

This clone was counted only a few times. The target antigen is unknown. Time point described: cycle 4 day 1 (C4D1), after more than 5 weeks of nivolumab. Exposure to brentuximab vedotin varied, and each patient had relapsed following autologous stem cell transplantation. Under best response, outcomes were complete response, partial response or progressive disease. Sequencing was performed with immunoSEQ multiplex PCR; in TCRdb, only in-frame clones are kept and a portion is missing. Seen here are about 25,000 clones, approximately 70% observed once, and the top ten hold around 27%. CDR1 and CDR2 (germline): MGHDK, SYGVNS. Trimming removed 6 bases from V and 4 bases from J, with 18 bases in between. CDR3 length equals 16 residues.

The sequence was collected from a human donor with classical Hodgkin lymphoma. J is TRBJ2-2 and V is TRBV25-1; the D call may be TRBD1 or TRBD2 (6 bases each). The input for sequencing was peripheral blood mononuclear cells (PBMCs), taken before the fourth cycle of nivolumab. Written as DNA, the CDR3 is TGTGCCAGCAGCCCCCTAGGGGGGCTATCCACCGGGGAGCTGTTTTTT. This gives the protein CASSPLGGLSTGELFF. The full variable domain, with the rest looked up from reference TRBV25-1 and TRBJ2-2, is EADIYQTPRYLVIGTGKKITLECSQTMGHDKMYWYQQDPGMELHLIHYSYGVNSTEKGDLSSESTVSRIRTEHFPLTLESARPSHTSQYLCASSPLGGLSTGELFFGEGSRLTVL.